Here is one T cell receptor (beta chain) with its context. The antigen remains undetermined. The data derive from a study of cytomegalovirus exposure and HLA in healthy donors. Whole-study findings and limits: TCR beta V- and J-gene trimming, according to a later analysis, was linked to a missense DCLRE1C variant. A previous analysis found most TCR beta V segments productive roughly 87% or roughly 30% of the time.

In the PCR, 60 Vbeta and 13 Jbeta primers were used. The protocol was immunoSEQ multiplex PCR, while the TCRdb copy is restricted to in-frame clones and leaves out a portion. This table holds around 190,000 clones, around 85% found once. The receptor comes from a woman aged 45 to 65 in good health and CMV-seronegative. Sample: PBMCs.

CDR3 loop: CASSLARSNTGELFF. The CDR3 DNA reads TGTGCCAGCAGCTTAGCGCGTTCGAACACCGGGGAGCTGTTTTTT. V usage is TRBV7-9 and J usage is TRBJ2-2; D gene uncertain. Germline-derived CDR1 and CDR2 are SEHNR and FQNEAQ (reference sequence). There are 15 residues in the CDR3. V lost 0 bases, J lost 0 bases, and 5 bases lay in between.